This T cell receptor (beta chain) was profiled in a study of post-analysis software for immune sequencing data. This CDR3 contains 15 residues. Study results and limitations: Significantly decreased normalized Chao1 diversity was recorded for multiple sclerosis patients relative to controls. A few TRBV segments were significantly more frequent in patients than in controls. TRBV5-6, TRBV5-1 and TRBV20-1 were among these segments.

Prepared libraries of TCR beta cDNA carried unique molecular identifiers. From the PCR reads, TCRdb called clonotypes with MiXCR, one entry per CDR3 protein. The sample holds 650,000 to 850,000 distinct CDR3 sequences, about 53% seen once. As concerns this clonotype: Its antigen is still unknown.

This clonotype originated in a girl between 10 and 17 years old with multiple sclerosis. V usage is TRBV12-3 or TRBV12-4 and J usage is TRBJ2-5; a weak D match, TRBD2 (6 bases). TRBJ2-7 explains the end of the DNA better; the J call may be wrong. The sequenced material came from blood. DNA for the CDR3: TGTGCCAGCAGCCGCGGGGCTCGACCCCCCTACGAGCAGTACTTC. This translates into CASSRGARPPYEQYF.